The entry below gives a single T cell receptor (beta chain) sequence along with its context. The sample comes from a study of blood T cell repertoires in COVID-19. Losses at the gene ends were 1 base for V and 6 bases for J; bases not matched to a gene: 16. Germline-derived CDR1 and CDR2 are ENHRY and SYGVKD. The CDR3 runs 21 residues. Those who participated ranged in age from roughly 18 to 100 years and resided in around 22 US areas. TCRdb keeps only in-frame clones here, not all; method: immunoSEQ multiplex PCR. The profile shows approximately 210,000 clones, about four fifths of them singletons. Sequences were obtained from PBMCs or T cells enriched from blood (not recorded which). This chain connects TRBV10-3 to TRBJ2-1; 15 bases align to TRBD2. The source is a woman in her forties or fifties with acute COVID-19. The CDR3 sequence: CAISEWGLAGGRPGPGNEQFF. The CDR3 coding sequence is TGTGCCATCAGTGAGTGGGGACTAGCGGGGGGTAGACCTGGCCCAGGCAATGAGCAGTTCTTC.